This record concerns one T cell receptor (beta chain) sequence. What it binds is unknown. The data originate from a study of T cell responses to AZD1222 COVID-19 vaccine. Study findings and constraints: Donors were mostly white British, more females; clonal diversity possibly underestimated.

Method: immunoSEQ multiplex PCR; TCRdb's copy keeps in-frame clones and lacks some. The sample has around 190,000 clones; 85% to 90% are singletons. CDR1 is SGHTA and CDR2 is FQGNSA in the germline V gene. Trimming stripped 1 base from V and 8 bases from J, with 21 bases between. The length of the CDR3 is 18 residues. This chain uses TRBV7-2 with TRBJ1-6; D uncertain. The TCR comes from an adult who received the AZD1222 COVID-19 vaccine. Sequenced here: peripheral blood, sampled 28 days after the second AZD1222 dose. CDR3 sequence (DNA): TGTGCCAGCAGCTTAGGGGCCACGGGTATGCAACTGTATTCACCCCTCCACTTT. Protein sequence: CASSLGATGMQLYSPLHF.